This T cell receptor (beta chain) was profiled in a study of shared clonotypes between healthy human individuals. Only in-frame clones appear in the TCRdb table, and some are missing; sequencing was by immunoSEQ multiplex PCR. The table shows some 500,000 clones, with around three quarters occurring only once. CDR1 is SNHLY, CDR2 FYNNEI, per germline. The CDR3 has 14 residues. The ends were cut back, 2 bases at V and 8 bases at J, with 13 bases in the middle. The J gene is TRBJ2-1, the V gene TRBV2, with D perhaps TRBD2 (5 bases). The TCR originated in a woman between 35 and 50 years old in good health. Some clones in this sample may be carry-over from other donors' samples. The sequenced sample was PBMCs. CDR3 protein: CASSELLASDEQFF. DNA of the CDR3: TGTGCCAGCAGTGAATTGCTAGCTTCGGATGAGCAGTTCTTC.